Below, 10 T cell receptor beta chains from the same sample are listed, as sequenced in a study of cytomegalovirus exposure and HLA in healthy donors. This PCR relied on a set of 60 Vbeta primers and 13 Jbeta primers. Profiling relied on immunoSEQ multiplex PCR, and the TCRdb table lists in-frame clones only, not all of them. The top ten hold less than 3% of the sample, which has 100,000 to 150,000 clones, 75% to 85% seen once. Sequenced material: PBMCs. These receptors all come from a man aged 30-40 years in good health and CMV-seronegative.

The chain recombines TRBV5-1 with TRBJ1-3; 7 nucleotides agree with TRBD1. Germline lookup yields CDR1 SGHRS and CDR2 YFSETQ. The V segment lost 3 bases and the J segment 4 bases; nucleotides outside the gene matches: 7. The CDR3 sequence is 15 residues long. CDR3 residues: CASSSQGRQGNTIYF. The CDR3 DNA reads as TGCGCCAGCAGCTCACAGGGGAGGCAAGGAAACACCATATATTTT.

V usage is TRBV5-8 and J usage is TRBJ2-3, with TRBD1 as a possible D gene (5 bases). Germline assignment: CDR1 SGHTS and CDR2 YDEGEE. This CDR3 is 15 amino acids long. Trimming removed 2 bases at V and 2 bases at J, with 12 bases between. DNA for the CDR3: TGTGCCAGCAGCTTCGGCAGGGTGTTCACAGATACGCAGTATTTT. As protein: CASSFGRVFTDTQYF.

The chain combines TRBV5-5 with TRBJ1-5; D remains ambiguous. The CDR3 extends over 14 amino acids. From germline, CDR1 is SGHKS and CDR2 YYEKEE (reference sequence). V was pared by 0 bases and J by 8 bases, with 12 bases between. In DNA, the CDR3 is TGTGCCAGCAGCTTGGATCGACTTGGCGAGCCCCAGCATTTT. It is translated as CASSLDRLGEPQHF.

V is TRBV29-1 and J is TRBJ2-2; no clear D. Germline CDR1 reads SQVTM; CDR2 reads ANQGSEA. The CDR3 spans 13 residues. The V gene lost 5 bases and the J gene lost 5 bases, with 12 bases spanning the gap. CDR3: CSVFSGFTGELFF. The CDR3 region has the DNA TGCAGCGTTTTTTCGGGTTTTACCGGGGAGCTGTTTTTT.

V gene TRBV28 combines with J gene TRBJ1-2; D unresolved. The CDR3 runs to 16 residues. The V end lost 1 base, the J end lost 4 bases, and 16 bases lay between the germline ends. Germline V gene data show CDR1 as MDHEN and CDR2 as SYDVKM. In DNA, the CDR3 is TGTGCCAGCAGTTTATTTGCCGGGAGTCTAGGCTATGGCTACACCTTC. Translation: CASSLFAGSLGYGYTF.

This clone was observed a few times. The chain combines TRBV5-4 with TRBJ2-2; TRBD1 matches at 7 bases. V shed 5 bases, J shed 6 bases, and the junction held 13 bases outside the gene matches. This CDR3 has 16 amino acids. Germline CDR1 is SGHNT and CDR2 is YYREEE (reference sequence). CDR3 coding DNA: TGTGCCAGCAGTTACCGGGACCTAAGGGGGCCCGGGGAGCTGTTTTTT. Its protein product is CASSYRDLRGPGELFF.

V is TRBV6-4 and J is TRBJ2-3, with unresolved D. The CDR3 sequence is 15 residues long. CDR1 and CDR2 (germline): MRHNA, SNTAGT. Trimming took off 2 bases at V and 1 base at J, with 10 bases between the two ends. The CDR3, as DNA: TGTGCCAGCAGTGACGTTATAGGAGGCACAGATACGCAGTATTTT. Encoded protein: CASSDVIGGTDTQYF.

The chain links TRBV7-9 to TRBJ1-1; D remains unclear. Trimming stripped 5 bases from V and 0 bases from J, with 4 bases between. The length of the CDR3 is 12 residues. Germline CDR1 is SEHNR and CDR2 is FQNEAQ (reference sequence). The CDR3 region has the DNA TGTGCCAGCAGCCCAGTGAACACTGAAGCTTTCTTT. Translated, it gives CASSPVNTEAFF.

The CDR3 DNA sequence: TGTGCCAGCACTAATGGGCCCCTAGCGGGAGGGCGCAATGAGCAGTTCTTC. This encodes CASTNGPLAGGRNEQFF. The chain recombines TRBV28 with TRBJ2-1; 12 nucleotides line up with TRBD2. CDR1 and CDR2 from the germline V gene are MDHEN and SYDVKM. The length of the CDR3 is 17 residues. J lost 6 bases, V lost 7 bases, and 13 bases had no gene match.

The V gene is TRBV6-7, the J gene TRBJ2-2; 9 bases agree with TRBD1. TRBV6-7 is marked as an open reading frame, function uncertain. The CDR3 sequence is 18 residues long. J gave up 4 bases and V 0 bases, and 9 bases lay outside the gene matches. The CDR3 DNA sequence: TGTGCCAGCAGTTACTCCCACCACAGGGGGCATAGCACCGGGGAGCTGTTTTTT. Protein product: CASSYSHHRGHSTGELFF.